A selection of T cell receptor beta chains follows, all from one sample in a study of cytomegalovirus exposure and HLA in healthy donors. Produced via immunoSEQ multiplex PCR; TCRdb's table is partial and in-frame only. Of about 140,000 clones in the sample, 78% are singletons; the top ten hold about 3.2%. Sequenced material: PBMCs. The receptor source for this set is a female donor in good health and CMV-seronegative. Each CDR3 is given with its conserved first and last residue. D genes are given only for firm matches. Where a row states a size, it is once, few, many or the class of an expanded clone; other rows omit it.

TRBV12-5	-	TRBJ2-1	TRBD1	TGTGCTAGTGGTGCCGGGACAGGGGATAGCAATGAGCAGTTCTTC	CASGAGTGDSNEQFF
TRBV5-6	-	TRBJ1-2	-	TGTGCCAGCAGCTTGGAGGCAGGGGCTGGTCTAGAGTATGGCTACACCTTC	CASSLEAGAGLEYGYTF
TRBV19	-	TRBJ2-1	-	TGTGCCAGTAGTAGGGCTAGCGCAAAACTCTTGAGCTCCTACAATGAGCAGTTCTTC	CASSRASAKLLSSYNEQFF
TRBV7-9	-	TRBJ1-5	-	TGTTCCAGCAGCTTATCAGATCAGCCCCAGCATTTT	CSSSLSDQPQHF
TRBV19	-	TRBJ1-6	-	TGTGCCAGTAAGCTTACCAGGGGCGCCTATAATTCACCCCTCCACTTT	CASKLTRGAYNSPLHF
TRBV19	once	TRBJ1-2	-	TGTGCCAGTACCCGATCCAGGGAGGGGTATGGCTACACCTTC	CASTRSREGYGYTF
TRBV5-1	-	TRBJ2-7	-	TGCGCCTCCAGCTTGGCGGACACTTTCCACGAGCAGTACTTC	CASSLADTFHEQYF
TRBV5-4	-	TRBJ1-1	-	TGTGCCAGCAGCCTACAGGGACGGAGGAACACTGAAGCTTTCTTT	CASSLQGRRNTEAFF
TRBV27	-	TRBJ1-5	-	TGTGCCAGCAGTTCCAGGGGAGGGGGCAATCAGCCCCAGCATTTT	CASSSRGGGNQPQHF
TRBV28	-	TRBJ1-5	-	TGTGCCAGCAGTTGGGACACCAGATTGCCCCAGCATTTT	CASSWDTRLPQHF
TRBV30	-	TRBJ1-3	TRBD1	TGTGCCTGGAGGGGACAGGGGGCGGTTAAAAACACCATATATTTT	CAWRGQGAVKNTIYF
TRBV15	-	TRBJ2-6	TRBD1	TGTGCCACCAGCAGAGATCGGGACAGGGCCTCTGGGGCCAACGTCCTGACTTTC	CATSRDRDRASGANVLTF
TRBV6-1	-	TRBJ2-7	TRBD2	TGTGCCAGCAATAAACATAGCGGGAGCTCCTACGAGCAGTACTTC	CASNKHSGSSYEQYF
TRBV4-2	few	TRBJ2-7	TRBD1	TGTGCCAGCAGCCAAGAAAATACCGGGACAGGGTACGAGCAGTACTTC	CASSQENTGTGYEQYF
TRBV6-5	few	TRBJ1-1	TRBD1	TGTGCCAGCAGTCAGGACAGGGGGAACACTGAAGCTTTCTTT	CASSQDRGNTEAFF
TRBV6-6	few	TRBJ2-7	TRBD1	TGTGCCATCAGTGAGGGGACAGGGGGCTACGAGCAGTACTTC	CAISEGTGGYEQYF